This entry lists 30 T cell receptor beta chains sequenced from one sample in a study of Graves' ophthalmopathy and Graves' hyperthyroidism. The TCR beta CDR3 regions underwent amplification from RNA transcripts. The library came from an HTBI-primed first-round RT-PCR and a second-round multiplex PCR. In TCRdb, the multiplex PCR reads were re-called with MiXCR into one record per CDR3 protein. The data hold about 550,000 distinct CDR3 sequences, with approximately 37% observed a single time. Specimen: peripheral blood or thyroid tissue (not recorded which). The receptors were sampled from an adult man with Graves' hyperthyroidism.

The chain uses TRBV29-1 and TRBJ1-3; D call uncertain. The germline V gene encodes CDR1 SQVTM and CDR2 ANQGSEA. The CDR3 is made up of 14 amino acids. V was clipped by 3 bases and J by 8 bases, with 17 bases between them. CDR3 loop: CSVDAGGYGYTIYF. In DNA, the CDR3 is TGCAGCGTTGATGCCGGCGGCTATGGCTACACCATATATTTT.

This clonotype was detected ten times or more. The gene calls are TRBV29-1 and TRBJ2-5; 7 nucleotides match TRBD1. Germline V lookup: CDR1 SQVTM, CDR2 ANQGSEA. The CDR3 spans 16 residues. The junction had 12 bases not matched to a gene; V was cut back by 4 bases and J by 1 base. The CDR3 region has the DNA TGCAGCGTTGTTTATTGGACAGGCGCCTCCCAAGAGACCCAGTACTTC. It yields the protein CSVVYWTGASQETQYF.

V and J are TRBV2 and TRBJ1-5, with 8 bases fitting TRBD1. The CDR3 consists of 13 residues. Germline CDR1 is SNHLY and CDR2 is FYNNEI. The ends lost 7 bases at V and 6 bases at J; junction bases unmatched: 5. DNA for the CDR3: TGTGCCAGCAAAAACAGGGGGGGTCAGCCCCAGCATTTT. This translates into CASKNRGGQPQHF.

Note on this clonotype: At one end, the junction sequence differs from germline, possibly due to a read error. J is TRBJ2-5 and V is TRBV29-1; 8 bases match TRBD1. The CDR3 is made up of 11 amino acids. The germline V gene encodes CDR1 SQVTM and CDR2 ANQGSEA. CDR3 bases: TGCAGCGCTGGACAGGGAGAGACCCGGTACTTC. Its translation: CSAGQGETRYF.

Concerning this clonotype itself: The junction departs from the called germline gene at one end, perhaps through a read error. The rearrangement joins TRBV19 to TRBJ2-7, with D maybe TRBD1 (6 bases). Germline CDR1 and CDR2: LNHDA and SQIVND (reference sequence). The CDR3 runs 13 residues. CDR3 protein: CASSRDKDYERYF. CDR3 nucleotides: TGTGCCAGTAGTAGGGACAAGGATTACGAGCGGTACTTC.

The rearrangement links TRBV28 to TRBJ1-2; D is possibly TRBD1 (6 bases). CDR3 size: 14 residues. Germline V gene sequence: CDR1 MDHEN, CDR2 SYDVKM. Deletions cut 4 bases from V and 2 bases from J, with 11 bases between. The CDR3 reads CASSSATGNYGYTF. CDR3 sequence (DNA): TGTGCCAGCAGTTCTGCGACAGGCAACTATGGCTACACCTTC.

The J gene is TRBJ2-3, the V gene TRBV11-2; 7 bases fit TRBD2. CDR1 and CDR2 from the germline V gene are SGHAT and FQNNGV. The ends lost 1 base at V and 1 base at J; junction bases unmatched: 2. The CDR3 is made up of 15 amino acids. The CDR3 DNA sequence: TGTGCCAGCAGCTTAGGGGCGGGGGGCACAGATACGCAGTATTTT. Translation: CASSLGAGGTDTQYF.

This clonotype has at least ten counts. The chain combines TRBV6-1 with TRBJ2-7; 7 nucleotides match TRBD1. V gave up 4 bases and J gave up 2 bases; unmatched junction bases: 5. CDR1 and CDR2 from the germline V gene are MNHNS and SASEGT. CDR3 length: 14 residues. The chain's CDR3 is CASSVGTVPYEQYF. The CDR3, as DNA: TGTGCCAGCAGTGTGGGGACAGTGCCCTACGAGCAGTACTTC.

Details on this clonotype: This could be a read error, since a much larger clone is one nucleotide away. The chain couples TRBV20-1 to TRBJ2-5; TRBD2 aligns across 8 bases. The germline gives CDR1 DFQATT, CDR2 SNEGSKA (reference sequence). This CDR3 has 16 amino acids. With V trimmed by 5 bases and J by 5 bases, 16 bases remained unmatched. The CDR3 DNA reads TGCAGTGCTCCACCACCCGGACTAGCCACTAGGGAGACCCAGTACTTC. Amino acid sequence: CSAPPPGLATRETQYF.

The CDR3 nucleotides are TGTGCCAGCAGCTCACAGGGCTGGAGAAATTCACCCCTCCACTTT. Residues: CASSSQGWRNSPLHF. The chain couples TRBV9 to TRBJ1-6, with a weak D call TRBD1 (6 bases). This CDR3 spans 15 amino acids. V lost 4 bases and J 7 bases, leaving 15 bases between the germline ends. CDR1 and CDR2 from the germline V gene are SGDLS and YYNGEE.

There are a few counts of this clonotype. Just one base apart from a much larger clone, this may be a read error. This chain connects TRBV12-3 or TRBV12-4 to TRBJ1-5; no firm D call. The CDR3 spans 14 residues. V gave up 5 bases and J gave up 5 bases, with 13 bases separating them. For the CDR3, the DNA is TGTGCCAGCAGTGCGAACGGGCGCCATCAGCCCCAGCATTTT. Translated, it gives CASSANGRHQPQHF.

The CDR3 DNA sequence: TGCGCCAGCAGCACCGGACTAGCGGGAGTCGGCGAGCAGTACTTC. Translation: CASSTGLAGVGEQYF. V is TRBV5-1 and J is TRBJ2-7; 13 nucleotides align to TRBD2. This CDR3 region has 15 residues. The ends lost 4 bases at V and 6 bases at J; junction bases unmatched: 7. Germline-derived CDR1 and CDR2 are SGHRS and YFSETQ.

The chain has TRBV10-3 and TRBJ2-7; D not resolved. Germline assignment: CDR1 ENHRY and CDR2 SYGVKD. Deletions cut 0 bases from V and 3 bases from J, with 9 bases between. The CDR3 sequence is 14 residues long. CDR3 sequence: CAISESGSLYEQYF. CDR3 DNA: TGTGCCATCAGTGAGTCCGGCTCTCTCTACGAGCAGTACTTC.

This chain links TRBV29-1 with TRBJ2-3, with D maybe TRBD1 (6 bases). This CDR3 region has 13 residues. V dropped 1 base and J dropped 1 base, with 6 bases sitting between them. From germline, CDR1 is SQVTM and CDR2 ANQGSEA. CDR3: CSVEGTGTDTQYF. CDR3 nucleotide sequence: TGCAGCGTTGAAGGGACAGGCACAGATACGCAGTATTTT.

Turning to this clonotype: This may stem from a read error, because a much larger clone lies one nucleotide away. The chain carries TRBV9 and TRBJ2-5; 8 nucleotides agree with TRBD1. V shed 6 bases, J shed 4 bases, and the junction held 8 bases outside the gene matches. Germline CDR1 and CDR2: SGDLS and YYNGEE. The CDR3 is 14 residues long. CDR3 residues: CASMGRGPGETQYF. The CDR3 DNA reads TGTGCCAGCATGGGCAGGGGGCCGGGAGAGACCCAGTACTTC. The full variable domain, completed using reference TRBV9 and TRBJ2-5, is DSGVTQTPKHLITATGQRVTLRCSPRSGDLSVYWYQQSLDQGLQFLIQYYNGEERAKGNILERFSAQQFPDLHSELNLSSLELGDSALYFCASMGRGPGETQYFGPGTRLLVL.

Comments on this clonotype: One end of the junction is discordant with germline, which a read error may explain. The gene calls are TRBV29-1 and TRBJ1-1; D possibly corresponds to TRBD1 (5 bases). The CDR3 is made up of 9 amino acids. CDR1 SQVTM and CDR2 ANQGSEA come from the germline V gene. The CDR3, as DNA: TGCAGCCTTGAGGGGGAAGCTTTCTTT. It codes for CSLEGEAFF.

This clonotype has at least ten counts. This sequence joins TRBV7-8 and TRBJ2-6; no clear D. The germline gives CDR1 SGHVS, CDR2 FQNEAQ. CDR3 length: 16 residues. V was trimmed by 1 base and J by 1 base, leaving 8 bases between them. CDR3 nucleotide sequence: TGTGCCAGCAGCTTAGAGACGGCGTCTGGGGCCAACGTCCTGACTTTC. The encoded protein is CASSLETASGANVLTF.

The sample holds many counts of this clonotype. A junction boundary mismatches the germline segment, possibly from a read error. The CDR3 protein is CASSPTPGVETQYF. CDR3 in DNA: TGTGCTAGCAGCCCCACCCCCGGGGTGGAGACCCAGTACTTC. The rearrangement joins TRBV7-7 to TRBJ2-5, with a possible D match to TRBD2 (5 bases). CDR3 length: 14 residues. Germline CDR1 is SSHAT and CDR2 is FNYEAQ (reference sequence).

This clonotype was recorded at least ten times. V is TRBV5-1 and J is TRBJ2-7; 8 bases are shared with TRBD1. This CDR3 spans 15 amino acids. The junction had 7 bases not matched to a gene; V was cut back by 2 bases and J by 3 bases. CDR1 is SGHRS, CDR2 YFSETQ, per germline. Written as DNA, the CDR3 is TGCGCCAGCAGCTTCACAGGGGGTGCCAACTACGAGCAGTACTTC. Its protein is CASSFTGGANYEQYF. The full variable domain, in which reference TRBV5-1 and TRBJ2-7 provide the parts outside the CDR3, is KAGVTQTPRYLIKTRGQQVTLSCSPISGHRSVSWYQQTPGQGLQFLFEYFSETQRNKGNFPGRFSGRQFSNSRSEMNVSTLELGDSALYLCASSFTGGANYEQYFGPGTRLTVT.

This clonotype showed up many times. The rearrangement uses TRBV5-1 and TRBJ1-1; tentative D call: TRBD1 (6 bases). The CDR3 is 16 amino acids. The germline V gene has CDR1 SGHRS and CDR2 YFSETQ. Trimming shortened V by 1 base and J by 0 bases, and 13 bases separated the two germline ends. The CDR3: CASSLRGDLMNTEAFF. CDR3 nucleotides: TGCGCCAGCAGCTTGAGGGGGGACCTCATGAACACTGAAGCTTTCTTT.

This clonotype was recorded a few times. The V call is TRBV27, the J call TRBJ1-6; D is unclear. Looked up from germline, CDR1 is MNHEY and CDR2 is SMNVEV (reference sequence). Trimming removed 5 bases from V and 5 bases from J, with 16 bases in between. This CDR3 comprises 16 residues. CDR3 DNA sequence: TGTGCCAGCAGTCCCGCCCGGGGAACTCATAATTCACCCCTCCACTTT. Protein: CASSPARGTHNSPLHF.

In this sample, this clonotype turned up once. The chain combines TRBV20-1 with TRBJ1-2, with D hard to call. This CDR3 is built from 16 residues. Germline CDR1 DFQATT, CDR2 SNEGSKA (reference sequence). The V end was cut by 5 bases, the J end by 4 bases, with 23 bases between. CDR3 DNA sequence: TGCAGTGCTCCGGAGGTCGCGGGAGGGTCCCTCTATGGCTACACCTTC. It translates to CSAPEVAGGSLYGYTF.

The chain recombines TRBV2 with TRBJ2-7; no clear D. Germline loops: CDR1 SNHLY, CDR2 FYNNEI. Trimming took 1 base from V and 9 from J, leaving 7 bases between them. The CDR3 consists of 11 residues. This chain's CDR3 is CASSEGMWQYF. The CDR3 region has the DNA TGTGCCAGCAGTGAAGGGATGTGGCAGTACTTC.

The gene calls are TRBV20-1 and TRBJ1-2, with D perhaps TRBD1 (6 bases). The CDR3 is made up of 13 amino acids. CDR1 is DFQATT, CDR2 SNEGSKA, per germline (reference sequence). Trimming left V 1 base short and J 4 bases short, with 10 bases between. The CDR3 loop reads CSARVSRGYGYTF. The CDR3 DNA is TGCAGTGCTAGAGTATCCAGGGGCTATGGCTACACCTTC.

The genes are TRBV11-2 and TRBJ1-3; TRBD1 agrees at 7 bases. Per germline, CDR1 SGHAT and CDR2 FQNNGV. The CDR3 runs to 14 residues. J was trimmed by 3 bases and V by 4 bases; bases with no gene match: 3. This chain's CDR3 is CASSWDSLGNTIYF. CDR3 bases: TGTGCCAGCAGCTGGGACAGCCTTGGAAACACCATATATTTT.

At least ten counts were recorded for this clonotype. The CDR3 region has the DNA TGTGCCAGCAGCGTAGGCGGAGAACAGGGGTCGGGAGAGACCCAGTACTTC. Translation: CASSVGGEQGSGETQYF. The chain couples TRBV6-7 to TRBJ2-5, with TRBD1 identical over 7 bases. TRBV6-7 falls under the ORF class, with uncertain function. The CDR3 sequence is 17 residues long. The J segment lost 4 bases and the V segment lost 6 bases, leaving 17 bases of the junction unmatched.

This clonotype was picked up many times. This chain joins TRBV5-1 and TRBJ2-7; D ambiguous. In germline, CDR1 is SGHRS, CDR2 YFSETQ. Trimming took off 3 bases at V and 4 bases at J, with 17 bases between the two ends. The CDR3 contains 15 residues. CDR3 nucleotides: TGCGCCAGCAGCTACGCCCAGTCCCCCGATTACGAGCAGTACTTC. Amino acid sequence: CASSYAQSPDYEQYF.

Ten or more counts support this clonotype. The V gene is TRBV5-6, the J gene TRBJ2-7; possible D gene TRBD2, 6 bases. This CDR3 contains 16 residues. CDR1 is SGHDT and CDR2 is YYEEEE in the germline V gene. The V gene lost 4 bases and the J gene lost 4 bases, with 21 bases spanning the gap. In nucleotides, the CDR3 is TGTGCCAGCAGCGCACCACGCCGGGACTTAAAGTACGAGCAGTACTTC. It yields the protein CASSAPRRDLKYEQYF.

CDR3 nucleotide sequence: TGTGCCAGCAGCCACCTCCCCCCGACAGAAACAGCTTTCTTT. It encodes CASSHLPPTETAFF. The chain carries TRBV9 and TRBJ1-1, with D possibly matching TRBD1 (5 bases). The CDR3 loop spans 14 amino acids. V lost 4 bases and J lost 10, with 20 bases in between. Per the germline V gene, CDR1 is SGDLS and CDR2 is YYNGEE. The full variable domain, rest sourced from reference TRBV9 and TRBJ1-1, is DSGVTQTPKHLITATGQRVTLRCSPRSGDLSVYWYQQSLDQGLQFLIQYYNGEERAKGNILERFSAQQFPDLHSELNLSSLELGDSALYFCASSHLPPTETAFFGQGTRLTVV.

V and J are TRBV7-9 and TRBJ2-7; D call uncertain. The closer fit of TRBJ2-1 to the DNA end suggests the J call may be wrong. CDR3 length: 13 residues. CDR1 is SEHNR, CDR2 FQNEAQ, per germline (reference sequence). CDR3 region: CASSLTRLNEQFF. The CDR3, as DNA: TGTGCCAGCAGCCTGACCCGCTTGAATGAGCAGTTCTTC.